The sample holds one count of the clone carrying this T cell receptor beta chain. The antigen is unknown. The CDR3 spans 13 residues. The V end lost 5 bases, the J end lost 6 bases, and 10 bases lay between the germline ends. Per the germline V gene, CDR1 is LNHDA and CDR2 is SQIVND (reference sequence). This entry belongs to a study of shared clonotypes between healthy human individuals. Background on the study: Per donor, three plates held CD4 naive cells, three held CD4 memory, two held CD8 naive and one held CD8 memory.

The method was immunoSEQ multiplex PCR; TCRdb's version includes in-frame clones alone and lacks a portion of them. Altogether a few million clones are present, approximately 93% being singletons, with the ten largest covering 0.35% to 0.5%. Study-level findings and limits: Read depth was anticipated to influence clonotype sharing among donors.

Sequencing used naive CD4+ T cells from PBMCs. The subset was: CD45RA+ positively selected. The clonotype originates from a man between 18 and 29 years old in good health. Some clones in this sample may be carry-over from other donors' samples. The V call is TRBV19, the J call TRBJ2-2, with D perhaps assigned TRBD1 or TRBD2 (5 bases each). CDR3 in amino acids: CASSRGTAGELFF. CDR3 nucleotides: TGTGCCAGTAGTCGAGGGACCGCCGGGGAGCTGTTTTTT.